This TCR beta chain was found in a study of tumor and adjacent non-tumor tissue in lung cancer. As for the study in general: The cohort had around twelve adenocarcinoma, a couple of squamous cell and 1 small cell patients.

This clonotype showed up just once. What it binds is not known. Points from the study as a whole: Compared with tumor, normal lung showed significantly lower TCR diversity.

Three rounds of nested PCR, following a modified ARM-PCR protocol, produced the TCRbeta library. Each CDR3 protein is one row after TCRdb ran MiXCR on the multiplex PCR reads. In the table there are 60,000 to 85,000 distinct CDR3 sequences, roughly 76% of which are singletons. This sample's RNA came from whole unsorted tissue. Between August and November 2014, newly diagnosed, chemotherapy-naive lung cancer patients underwent thoracic surgery in China. The sample taken for sequencing was lung tumor tissue. This clonotype originated in a woman aged 50 to 60 with non-small cell lung cancer.

The CDR3 DNA sequence: TGCAGCGTTGCCTGGGGTAGCGGGAGAGCTGGGGAGTCACAGTACTTC. It specifies CSVAWGSGRAGESQYF. The chain combines TRBV29-1 with TRBJ2-5; 9 bases agree with TRBD2. V was pared by 4 bases and J by 11 bases, with 20 bases of the junction left unmatched. The CDR3 has 16 amino acids. Looked up from germline, CDR1 is SQVTM and CDR2 is ANQGSEA.